These T cell receptor beta chains were read from a single sample in a study of blood T cell repertoires in COVID-19. TCRdb's copy holds only in-frame clones and misses some; the assay was immunoSEQ multiplex PCR. The table has about 300,000 clones, nearly 90% seen once; the top ten hold less than 3.5%. The specimen was PBMCs or T cells enriched from blood (not recorded which). The receptors were sampled from a woman between 50 and 59 years old who had been exposed to COVID-19. Both conserved end residues are part of each CDR3. The D gene is left open where the match is weak. Some rows have no size entry. The others give once, few or many, or a class for an expanded clone.

abundance	d_gene	v_gene	j_gene	CDR3aa	CDR3nt
-	TRBD2	TRBV29-1	TRBJ2-5	CSVEAQGGYQETQYF	TGCAGCGTTGAAGCCCAGGGAGGGTACCAAGAGACCCAGTACTTC
-	-	TRBV20-1	TRBJ2-7	CSARSGYEQYF	TGCAGTGCTAGGTCGGGATACGAGCAGTACTTC
once	-	TRBV19	TRBJ2-1	CASSNEGGLPYNEQFF	TGTGCCAGTAGTAACGAGGGGGGGCTACCCTACAATGAGCAGTTCTTC
-	-	TRBV5-1	TRBJ1-1	CASSLGRTNTEAFF	TGCGCCAGCAGCTTGGGACGGACTAACACTGAAGCTTTCTTT
once	-	TRBV3-1/TRBV3-2	TRBJ2-5	CASSHIAGARGETQYF	TGTGCCAGCAGCCATATTGCGGGGGCTAGAGGAGAGACCCAGTACTTC
-	TRBD2	TRBV7-2	TRBJ2-3	CASSSAPPGTSGGGTQYF	TGTGCCAGCAGCTCGGCCCCTCCCGGGACTAGCGGGGGGGGTACGCAGTATTTT
few	TRBD1	TRBV5-6	TRBJ2-7	CASSPLGTAYEQYF	TGTGCCAGCAGTCCACTCGGGACAGCTTACGAGCAGTACTTC
once	TRBD1	TRBV27	TRBJ2-2	CASRATGGWGTGELFF	TGTGCCAGCAGGGCCACAGGGGGCTGGGGCACCGGGGAGCTGTTTTTT
-	-	TRBV3-1/TRBV3-2	TRBJ2-2	CASSQPVAGNTGELFF	TGTGCCAGCAGCCAACCAGTTGCGGGGAACACCGGGGAGCTGTTTTTT
few	-	TRBV27	TRBJ1-2	CASSFSVPRGDHGYTF	TGTGCCAGCAGTTTCTCAGTCCCGCGAGGAGACCATGGCTACACCTTC
-	TRBD1	TRBV10-2	TRBJ1-1	CASSGQHRDRGGTEAFF	TGCGCCAGCAGTGGCCAGCACCGGGACAGGGGGGGCACTGAAGCTTTCTTT
-	TRBD1	TRBV7-6	TRBJ2-5	CASSLVGAGGETQYF	TGTGCCAGCAGCTTAGTTGGGGCAGGGGGAGAGACCCAGTACTTC
-	TRBD2	TRBV5-1	TRBJ2-1	CASSPGLAHNEQFF	TGCGCCAGCAGCCCGGGACTAGCCCACAATGAGCAGTTCTTC
-	TRBD1	TRBV3-1/TRBV3-2	TRBJ2-2	CASSHTGQGASGELFF	TGTGCCAGCAGCCATACGGGACAGGGGGCTTCCGGGGAGCTGTTTTTT
-	TRBD1	TRBV28	TRBJ1-1	CASSFRRTGGVSEAFF	TGTGCCAGCAGTTTCCGCCGGACAGGGGGAGTGAGTGAAGCTTTCTTT
-	-	TRBV5-1	TRBJ1-3	CASSLASVSSGNTIYF	TGCGCCAGCAGCTTGGCATCGGTTTCCTCTGGAAACACCATATATTTT
many	TRBD1	TRBV6-5	TRBJ1-5	CASSSGQNQPQHF	TGTGCCAGCAGTTCGGGACAGAATCAGCCCCAGCATTTT
-	-	TRBV4-1	TRBJ2-3	CASSQGPLPGGTDTQYF	TGCGCCAGCAGCCAAGGCCCGTTGCCGGGGGGCACAGATACGCAGTATTTT
-	TRBD1	TRBV19	TRBJ1-3	CASNRGGNTIYF	TGTGCCAGTAACAGGGGTGGAAACACCATATATTTT
-	TRBD2	TRBV9	TRBJ2-3	CASSVASGGAIDTQYF	TGTGCCAGCAGCGTAGCGTCCGGGGGGGCTATAGATACGCAGTATTTT
-	TRBD1	TRBV19	TRBJ2-7	CASSTRTGPYEQYF	TGTGCCAGTAGTACACGGACAGGGCCCTACGAGCAGTACTTC
-	-	TRBV20-1	TRBJ1-2	CSAGTGYGYTF	TGCAGTGCTGGTACGGGATATGGCTACACCTTC
once	TRBD2	TRBV10-3	TRBJ2-7	CAISETGLAGLPYEQYF	TGTGCCATCAGTGAGACGGGACTAGCGGGGCTACCCTACGAGCAGTACTTC
once	TRBD1	TRBV2	TRBJ2-7	CAIVDRDAYEQYF	TGTGCCATCGTGGACAGGGATGCCTACGAGCAGTACTTC
-	TRBD1	TRBV2	TRBJ1-1	CASSSEGQGSTEAFF	TGTGCCAGCAGCTCAGAGGGACAGGGGAGCACTGAAGCTTTCTTT
-	-	TRBV6-5	TRBJ1-2	CASSYSLTAYYTF	TGTGCCAGCAGTTACTCGTTGACAGCTTACTACACCTTC
-	TRBD1	TRBV7-2	TRBJ1-2	CASSLDRGSLGGYTF	TGTGCCAGCAGCCTGGACAGGGGGAGCCTCGGAGGCTACACCTTC
once	-	TRBV19	TRBJ1-2	CASSRGRGYGYTF	TGTGCCAGTAGTAGGGGGCGCGGCTATGGCTACACCTTC
many	TRBD1	TRBV7-8	TRBJ1-6	CASSQTLTGALHF	TGTGCCAGCAGCCAAACCTTGACAGGGGCTCTCCACTTT
-	TRBD1	TRBV6-2/TRBV6-3	TRBJ1-6	CASSFVIQPGTANSPLHF	TGTGCCAGCAGTTTTGTCATCCAGCCCGGGACAGCCAACTCACCCCTCCACTTT
once	-	TRBV6-4	TRBJ1-2	CASSGGRGVSGYTF	TGTGCCAGCAGTGGTGGTCGGGGGGTCTCTGGCTACACCTTC
few	TRBD1	TRBV28	TRBJ1-6	CASSLGQGASYNSPLHF	TGTGCCAGCAGTCTGGGACAGGGGGCGAGCTATAATTCACCCCTCCACTTT
once	-	TRBV12-3/TRBV12-4	TRBJ1-1	CASSMPGTEAFF	TGTGCCAGCAGCATGCCTGGGACAGAAGCTTTCTTT
-	TRBD2	TRBV27	TRBJ2-1	CASGNRASGGAVEQFF	TGTGCCAGCGGAAATCGGGCTAGCGGGGGGGCTGTTGAGCAGTTCTTC
-	TRBD1	TRBV7-2	TRBJ1-4	CASSRQGQEEKLFF	TGTGCCAGCAGTCGACAGGGGCAGGAGGAAAAACTGTTTTTT
-	-	TRBV7-2	TRBJ2-2	CASSLAEAGELFF	TGTGCCAGCAGCTTAGCTGAGGCCGGGGAGCTGTTTTTT
-	-	TRBV7-9	TRBJ2-1	CASRFGEYTFLEVF	TGTGCCAGCAGATTCGGCGAGTATACGTTTCTCGAGGTCTTC
once	-	TRBV30	TRBJ1-1	CAWIMGGTEAFF	TGTGCCTGGATAATGGGGGGCACTGAAGCTTTCTTT
-	-	TRBV5-1	TRBJ2-3	CASSLARGMTARDTQYF	TGCGCCAGCAGCTTGGCACGCGGCATGACCGCCCGGGATACGCAGTATTTT
-	-	TRBV7-9	TRBJ1-3	CASSPQGTGGNTIYF	TGTGCCAGCAGCCCCCAGGGGACGGGCGGAAACACCATATATTTT
once	TRBD1	TRBV28	TRBJ1-5	CASSLGGLSNQPQHF	TGTGCCAGCAGCCTAGGGGGCTTGAGCAATCAGCCCCAGCATTTT
-	-	TRBV4-1	TRBJ2-2	CASSQVRNTGELFF	TGCGCCAGCAGCCAAGTCAGAAACACCGGGGAGCTGTTTTTT
-	-	TRBV30	TRBJ1-5	CAWSQRGASGNQPQHF	TGTGCCTGGAGTCAACGGGGGGCATCGGGCAATCAGCCCCAGCATTTT
-	TRBD2	TRBV5-5	TRBJ2-5	CASSLYAGLAGEETQYF	TGTGCCAGCAGCTTATACGCCGGACTAGCGGGGGAGGAGACCCAGTACTTC
-	-	TRBV5-1	TRBJ2-5	CASSPGVSQETQYF	TGCGCCAGCAGCCCCGGTGTGAGCCAAGAGACCCAGTACTTC
-	-	TRBV30	TRBJ2-2	CAWQTRDFYTGELFF	TGTGCCTGGCAGACCAGGGACTTCTACACCGGGGAGCTGTTTTTT
-	TRBD2	TRBV3-1/TRBV3-2	TRBJ2-7	CASSLSERGVTYEQYF	TGTGCCAGCAGCCTCTCGGAGCGGGGGGTGACCTACGAGCAGTACTTC